Ten or more counts support the clone carrying this T cell receptor (beta chain). The data were taken from a study of T cells of healthy individuals. MiXCR was run by TCRdb on the 5' RACE reads, yielding one entry per CDR3 protein. The table includes tens of thousands of distinct CDR3 sequences, around 15% detected once. Looked up from germline, CDR1 is SEHNR and CDR2 is FQNEAQ (reference sequence). V was pared by 7 bases and J by 2 bases, with 9 bases between. The CDR3 contains 13 residues. The receptor's source is a human donor in good health. This chain connects TRBV7-9 to TRBJ2-1; D not resolved. Here the CDR3 reads CASTTQPYNEQFF. CDR3 nucleotides: TGTGCCAGCACTACCCAGCCCTACAATGAGCAGTTCTTC.